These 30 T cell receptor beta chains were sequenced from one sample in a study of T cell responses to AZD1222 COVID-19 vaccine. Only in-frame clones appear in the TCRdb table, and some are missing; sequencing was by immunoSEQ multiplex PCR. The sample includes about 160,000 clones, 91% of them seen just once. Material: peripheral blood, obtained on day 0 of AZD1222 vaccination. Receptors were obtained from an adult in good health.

This chain's CDR3 is CATSSSGQVETQYF. DNA for the CDR3: TGTGCCACCAGCAGTTCAGGACAGGTGGAGACCCAGTACTTC. The chain has TRBV15 and TRBJ2-5; 7 nucleotides align to TRBD1. Looked up from germline, CDR1 is LNHNV and CDR2 is YYDKDF (reference sequence). The V segment lost 3 bases and the J segment 5 bases; nucleotides outside the gene matches: 6. This CDR3 has 14 residues.

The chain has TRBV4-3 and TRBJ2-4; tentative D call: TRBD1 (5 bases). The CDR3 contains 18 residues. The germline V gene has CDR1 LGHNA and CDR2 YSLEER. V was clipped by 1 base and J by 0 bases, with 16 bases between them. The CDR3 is CASSQVGVLSQAKNIQYF. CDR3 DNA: TGCGCCAGCAGCCAAGTAGGGGTCCTTTCCCAAGCCAAAAACATTCAGTACTTC.

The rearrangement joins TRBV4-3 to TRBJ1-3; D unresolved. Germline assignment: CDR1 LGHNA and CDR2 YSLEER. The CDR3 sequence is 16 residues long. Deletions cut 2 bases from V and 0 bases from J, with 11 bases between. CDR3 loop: CASSQPTQSSGNTIYF. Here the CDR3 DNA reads TGCGCCAGCAGCCAACCAACCCAGAGCTCTGGAAACACCATATATTTT.

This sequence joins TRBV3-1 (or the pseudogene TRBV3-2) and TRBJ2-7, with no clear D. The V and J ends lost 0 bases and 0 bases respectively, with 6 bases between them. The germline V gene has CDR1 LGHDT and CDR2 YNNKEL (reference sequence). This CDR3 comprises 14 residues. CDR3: CASSQDPRSYEQYF. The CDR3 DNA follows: TGTGCCAGCAGCCAAGATCCCCGCTCCTACGAGCAGTACTTC.

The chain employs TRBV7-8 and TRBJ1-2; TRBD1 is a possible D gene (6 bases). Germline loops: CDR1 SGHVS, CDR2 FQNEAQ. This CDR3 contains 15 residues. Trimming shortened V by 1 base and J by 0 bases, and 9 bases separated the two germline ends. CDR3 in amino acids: CASSLENRANYGYTF. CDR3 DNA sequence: TGTGCCAGCAGCTTAGAAAACAGGGCTAACTATGGCTACACCTTC.

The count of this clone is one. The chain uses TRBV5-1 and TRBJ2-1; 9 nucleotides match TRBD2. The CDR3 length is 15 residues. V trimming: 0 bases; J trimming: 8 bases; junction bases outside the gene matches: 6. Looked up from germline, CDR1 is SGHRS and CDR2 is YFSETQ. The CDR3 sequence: CASSLGLAGVDEQFF. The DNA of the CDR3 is TGCGCCAGCAGCTTGGGGTTAGCGGGAGTGGATGAGCAGTTCTTC.

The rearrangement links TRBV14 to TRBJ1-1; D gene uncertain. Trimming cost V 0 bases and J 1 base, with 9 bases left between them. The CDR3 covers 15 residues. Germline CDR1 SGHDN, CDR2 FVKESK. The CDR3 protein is CASSQDRHKNTEAFF. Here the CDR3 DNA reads TGTGCCAGCAGCCAAGACCGACACAAGAACACTGAAGCTTTCTTT.

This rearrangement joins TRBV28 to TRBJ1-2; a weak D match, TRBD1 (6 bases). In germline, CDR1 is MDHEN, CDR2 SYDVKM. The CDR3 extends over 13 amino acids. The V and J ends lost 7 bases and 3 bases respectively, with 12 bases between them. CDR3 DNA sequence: TGTGCCAGCACCTCGGGGGGCGACTATGGCTACACCTTC. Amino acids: CASTSGGDYGYTF.

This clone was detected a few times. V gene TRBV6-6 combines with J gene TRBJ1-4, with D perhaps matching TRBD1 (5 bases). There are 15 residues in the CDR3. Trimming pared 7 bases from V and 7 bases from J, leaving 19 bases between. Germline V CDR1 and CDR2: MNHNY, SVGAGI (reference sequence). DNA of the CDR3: TGTGCCAGCACCCGCCGGGGGTTTGGGGGTGAAAAACTGTTTTTT. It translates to CASTRRGFGGEKLFF.

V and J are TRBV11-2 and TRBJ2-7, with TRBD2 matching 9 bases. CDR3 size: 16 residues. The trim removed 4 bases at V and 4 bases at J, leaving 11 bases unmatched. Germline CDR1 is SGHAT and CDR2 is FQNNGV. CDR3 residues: CASSSPAGGVGYEQYF. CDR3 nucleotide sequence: TGTGCCAGCAGCTCCCCGGCGGGGGGGGTCGGGTACGAGCAGTACTTC.

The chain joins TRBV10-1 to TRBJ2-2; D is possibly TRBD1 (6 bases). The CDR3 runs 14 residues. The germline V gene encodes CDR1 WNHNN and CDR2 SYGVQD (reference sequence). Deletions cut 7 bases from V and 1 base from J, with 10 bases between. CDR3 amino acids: CASMDSLNTGELFF. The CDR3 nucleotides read TGCGCCAGCATGGACAGCTTGAACACCGGGGAGCTGTTTTTT.

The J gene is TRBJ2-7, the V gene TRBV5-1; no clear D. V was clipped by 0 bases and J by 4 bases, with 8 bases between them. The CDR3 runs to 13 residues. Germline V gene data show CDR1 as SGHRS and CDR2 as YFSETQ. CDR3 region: CASSLDSEYEQYF. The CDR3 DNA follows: TGCGCCAGCAGCTTGGACAGCGAATACGAGCAGTACTTC.

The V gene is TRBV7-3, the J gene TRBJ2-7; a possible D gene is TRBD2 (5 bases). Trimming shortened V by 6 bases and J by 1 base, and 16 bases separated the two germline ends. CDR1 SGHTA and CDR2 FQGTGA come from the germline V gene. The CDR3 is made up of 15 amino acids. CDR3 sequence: CASSLTTGASYEQYF. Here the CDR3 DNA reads TGTGCCAGCAGTTTGACTACCGGAGCTTCCTACGAGCAGTACTTC.

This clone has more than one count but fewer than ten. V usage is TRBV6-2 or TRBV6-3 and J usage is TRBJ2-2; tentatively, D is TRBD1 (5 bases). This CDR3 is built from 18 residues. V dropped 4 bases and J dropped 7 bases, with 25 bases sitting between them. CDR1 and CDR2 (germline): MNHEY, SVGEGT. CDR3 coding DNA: TGTGCCAGCAGTTCACTACGCCCTGGGGCTAGTCTCGGCGGGGAGCTGTTTTTT. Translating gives CASSSLRPGASLGGELFF.

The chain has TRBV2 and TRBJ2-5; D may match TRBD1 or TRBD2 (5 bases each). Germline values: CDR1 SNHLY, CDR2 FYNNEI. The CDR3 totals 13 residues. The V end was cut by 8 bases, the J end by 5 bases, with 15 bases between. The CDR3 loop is CASRELWGETQYF. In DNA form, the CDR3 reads TGTGCCAGCCGGGAATTATGGGGGGAGACCCAGTACTTC.

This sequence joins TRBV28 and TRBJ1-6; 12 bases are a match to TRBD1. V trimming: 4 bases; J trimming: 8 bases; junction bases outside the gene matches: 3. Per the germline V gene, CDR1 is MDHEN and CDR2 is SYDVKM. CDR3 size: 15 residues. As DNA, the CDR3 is TGTGCCAGCAGTTCCCGGGACAGGGGGCATTCACCCCTCCACTTT. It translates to CASSSRDRGHSPLHF.

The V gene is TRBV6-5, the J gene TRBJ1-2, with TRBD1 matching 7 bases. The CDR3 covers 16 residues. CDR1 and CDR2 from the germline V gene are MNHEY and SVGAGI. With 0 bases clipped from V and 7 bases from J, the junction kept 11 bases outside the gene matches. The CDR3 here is CASSYSSPTGVVGYTF. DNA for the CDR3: TGTGCCAGCAGTTACTCGAGCCCAACAGGGGTAGTTGGCTACACCTTC.

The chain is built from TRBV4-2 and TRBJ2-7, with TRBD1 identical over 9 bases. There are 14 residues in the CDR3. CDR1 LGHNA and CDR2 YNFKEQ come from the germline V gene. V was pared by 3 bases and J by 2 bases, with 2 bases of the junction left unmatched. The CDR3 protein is CASSQGTGTYEQYF. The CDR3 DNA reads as TGTGCCAGCAGCCAGGGGACAGGGACCTACGAGCAGTACTTC.

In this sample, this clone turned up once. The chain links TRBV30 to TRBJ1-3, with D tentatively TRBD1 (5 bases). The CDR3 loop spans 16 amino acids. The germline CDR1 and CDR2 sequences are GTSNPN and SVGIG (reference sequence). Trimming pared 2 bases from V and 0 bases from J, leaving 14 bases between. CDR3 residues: CAWSSGGLNSGNTIYF. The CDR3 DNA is TGTGCCTGGAGTTCCGGGGGACTTAACTCTGGAAACACCATATATTTT.

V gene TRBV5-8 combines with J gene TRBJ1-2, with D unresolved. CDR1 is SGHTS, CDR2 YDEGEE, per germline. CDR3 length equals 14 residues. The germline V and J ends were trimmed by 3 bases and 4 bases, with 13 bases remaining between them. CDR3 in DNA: TGTGCCAGCAGCTCCTGGGAGCGTAGCTATGGCTACACCTTC. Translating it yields CASSSWERSYGYTF. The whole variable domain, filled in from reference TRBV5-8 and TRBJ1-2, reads EAGVTQSPTHLIKTRGQQATLRCSPISGHTSVYWYQQALGLGLQFLLWYDEGEERNRGNFPPRFSGRQFPNYSSELNVNALELEDSALYLCASSSWERSYGYTFGSGTRLTVV.

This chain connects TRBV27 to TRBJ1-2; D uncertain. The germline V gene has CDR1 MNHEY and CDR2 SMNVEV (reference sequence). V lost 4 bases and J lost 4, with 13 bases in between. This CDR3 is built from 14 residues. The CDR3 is CASSSADGAYGYTF. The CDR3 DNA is TGTGCCAGCAGTTCGGCCGACGGTGCCTATGGCTACACCTTC.

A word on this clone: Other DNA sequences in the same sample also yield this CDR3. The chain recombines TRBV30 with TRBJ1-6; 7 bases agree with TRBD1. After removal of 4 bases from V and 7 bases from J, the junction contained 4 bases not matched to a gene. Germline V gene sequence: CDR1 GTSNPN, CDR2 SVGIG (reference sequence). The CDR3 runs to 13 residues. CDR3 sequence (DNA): TGTGCCTGGACGGGACAGACAAATTCACCCCTCCACTTT. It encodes CAWTGQTNSPLHF.

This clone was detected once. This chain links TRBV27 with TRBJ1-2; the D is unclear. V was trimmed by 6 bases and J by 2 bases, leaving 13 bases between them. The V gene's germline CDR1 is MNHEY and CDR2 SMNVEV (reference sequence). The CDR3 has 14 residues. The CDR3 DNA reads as TGTGCCAGCAGGTTAGCGGGCGGAAACTATGGCTACACCTTC. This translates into CASRLAGGNYGYTF.

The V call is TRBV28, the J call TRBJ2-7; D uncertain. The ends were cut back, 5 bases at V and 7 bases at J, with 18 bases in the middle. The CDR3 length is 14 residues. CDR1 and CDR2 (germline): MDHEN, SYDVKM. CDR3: CASSATLSNQEQYF. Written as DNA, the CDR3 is TGTGCCAGCAGTGCAACCCTGTCGAATCAGGAGCAGTACTTC.

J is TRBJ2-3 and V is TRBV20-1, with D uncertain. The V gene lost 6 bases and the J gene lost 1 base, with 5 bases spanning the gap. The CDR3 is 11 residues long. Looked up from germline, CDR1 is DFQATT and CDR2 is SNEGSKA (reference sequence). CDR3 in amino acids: CSASGTDTQYF. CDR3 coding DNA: TGCAGTGCCAGCGGCACAGATACGCAGTATTTT.

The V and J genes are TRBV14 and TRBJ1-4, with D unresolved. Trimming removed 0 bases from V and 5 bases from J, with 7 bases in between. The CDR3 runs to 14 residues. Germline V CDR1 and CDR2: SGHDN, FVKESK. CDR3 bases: TGTGCCAGCAGCCAAGAAGGGCGGAATGAAAAACTGTTTTTT. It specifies CASSQEGRNEKLFF. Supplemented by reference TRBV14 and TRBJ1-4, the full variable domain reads EAGVTQFPSHSVIEKGQTVTLRCDPISGHDNLYWYRRVMGKEIKFLLHFVKESKQDESGMPNNRFLAERTGGTYSTLKVQPAELEDSGVYFCASSQEGRNEKLFFGSGTQLSVL.

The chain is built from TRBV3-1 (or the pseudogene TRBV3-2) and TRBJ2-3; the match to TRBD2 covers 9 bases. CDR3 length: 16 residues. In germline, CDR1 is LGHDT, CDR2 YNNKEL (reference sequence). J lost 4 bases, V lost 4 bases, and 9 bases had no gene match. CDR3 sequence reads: CASSPRGGGPSDTQYF. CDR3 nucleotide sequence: TGTGCCAGCAGCCCGCGGGGGGGCGGCCCTTCAGATACGCAGTATTTT.

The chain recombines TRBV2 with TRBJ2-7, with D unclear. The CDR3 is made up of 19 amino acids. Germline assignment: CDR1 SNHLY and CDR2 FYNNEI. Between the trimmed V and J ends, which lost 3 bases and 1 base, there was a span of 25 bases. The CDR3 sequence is CASSESATERTLQSYEQYF. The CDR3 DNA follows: TGTGCCAGCAGTGAGTCAGCGACGGAGCGCACCCTCCAATCCTACGAGCAGTACTTC.

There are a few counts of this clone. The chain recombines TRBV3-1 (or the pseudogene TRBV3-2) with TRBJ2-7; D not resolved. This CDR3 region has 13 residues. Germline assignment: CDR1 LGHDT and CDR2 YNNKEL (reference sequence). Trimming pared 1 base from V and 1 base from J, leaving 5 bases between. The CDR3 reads CASSQGDSYEQYF. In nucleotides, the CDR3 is TGTGCCAGCAGCCAAGGCGATTCCTACGAGCAGTACTTC.

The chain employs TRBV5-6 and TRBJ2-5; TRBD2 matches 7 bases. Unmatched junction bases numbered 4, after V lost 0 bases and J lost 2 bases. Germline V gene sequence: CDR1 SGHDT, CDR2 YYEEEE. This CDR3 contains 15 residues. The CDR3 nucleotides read TGTGCCAGCAGCTTGGGGGCTAGCGGACAAGAGACCCAGTACTTC. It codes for CASSLGASGQETQYF.